These T cell receptor beta chains were read from a single sample in a study of shared clonotypes between healthy human individuals. The method was immunoSEQ multiplex PCR; TCRdb's version includes in-frame clones alone and lacks a portion of them. The sample shows roughly 2 million clones, roughly 95% of them seen only once. Sequenced material: naive CD4+ T cells sorted from blood. The receptors were sampled from a young man in good health. The CDR3 runs from the conserved cysteine through the conserved F or W. The order of the fields is J gene, D gene, V gene, clone size, CDR3 protein, CDR3 DNA. The D gene is left open where the match is weak. Clone size is shown for a subset of rows, as once, few, many or a class of expanded clone.

TRBJ1-6 | TRBD1 | TRBV7-9 | . | CASSLTGNSPLHF | TGTGCCAGCAGCTTGACAGGGAATTCACCCCTCCACTTT
TRBJ2-7 | TRBD1 | TRBV5-1 | . | CASSLGGTANYEQYF | TGCGCCAGCAGCTTGGGAGGGACAGCTAATTACGAGCAGTACTTC
TRBJ1-2 | . | TRBV10-1 | few | CATAGLNTF | TGCGCCACCGCGGGACTCAACACCTTC
TRBJ2-7 | . | TRBV5-6 | once | CASSFGDNGGREVGEQYF | TGTGCCAGCAGCTTTGGTGACAATGGCGGCAGGGAAGTGGGCGAGCAGTACTTC
TRBJ2-3 | . | TRBV7-7 | few | CASSLDGTDTQYF | TGTGCTAGCAGCTTAGACGGCACAGATACGCAGTATTTT
TRBJ1-2 | . | TRBV5-4 | . | CASSAAEEGYTF | TGTGCCAGCAGCGCGGCGGAGGAGGGCTACACCTTC
TRBJ1-1 | . | TRBV19 | . | CASSSTGNTEAFF | TGTGCCAGTAGCTCCACAGGAAACACTGAAGCTTTCTTT
TRBJ1-1 | . | TRBV5-4 | . | CASRRGRGETEAFF | TGTGCCAGCAGACGCGGGAGGGGTGAAACTGAAGCTTTCTTT
TRBJ1-1 | . | TRBV11-2 | . | CASSPGSNTEAFF | TGTGCCAGCAGCCCAGGTTCTAACACTGAAGCTTTCTTT
TRBJ2-2 | TRBD1 | TRBV19 | . | CASRKRQGTGELFF | TGTGCCAGTAGGAAAAGACAGGGCACCGGGGAGCTGTTTTTT
TRBJ1-2 | TRBD1 | TRBV30 | . | CAWSPGTGLWGYTF | TGTGCCTGGAGTCCCGGGACAGGCCTTTGGGGCTACACCTTC
TRBJ2-1 | . | TRBV4-1 | . | CASSQDWTASSYNEQFF | TGCGCCAGCAGCCAAGACTGGACAGCGAGCTCCTACAATGAGCAGTTCTTC
TRBJ1-2 | . | TRBV30 | few | CAWSLSSGGYGYTF | TGTGCCTGGAGCCTAAGTTCAGGCGGCTATGGCTACACCTTC
TRBJ1-3 | . | TRBV7-9 | . | CASSPDGFSGNTIYF | TGTGCCAGCAGCCCCGACGGGTTCTCTGGAAACACCATATATTTT
TRBJ2-3 | . | TRBV2 | . | CASHITDTQYF | TGTGCCAGTCATATCACAGATACGCAGTATTTT
TRBJ2-1 | . | TRBV10-3 | . | CAIPSHSEKPSYNEQFF | TGTGCCATCCCCTCCCATAGTGAGAAACCCTCCTACAATGAGCAGTTCTTC
TRBJ1-1 | . | TRBV9 | . | CASSVDGAPRAFF | TGTGCCAGCAGCGTAGACGGGGCGCCGAGGGCTTTCTTT
TRBJ2-3 | TRBD1 | TRBV4-1 | . | CASSQLWTGGTDTQYF | TGCGCCAGCAGCCAACTGTGGACAGGGGGTACAGATACGCAGTATTTT
TRBJ1-6 | TRBD1 | TRBV6-6 | . | CASSYGDSVNSPLHF | TGTGCCAGCAGTTATGGGGACAGTGTAAATTCACCCCTCCACTTT
TRBJ1-5 | . | TRBV2 | . | CASSYRVNQPQHF | TGTGCCAGCAGTTACAGGGTCAATCAGCCCCAGCATTTT
TRBJ1-5 | . | TRBV5-1 | . | CASSLVGDQPQHF | TGCGCCAGCAGCTTGGTCGGGGATCAGCCCCAGCATTTT
TRBJ2-2 | . | TRBV5-1 | . | CASSLGGHTGELFF | TGCGCCAGCAGCTTGGGAGGGCACACCGGGGAGCTGTTTTTT
TRBJ2-2 | . | TRBV6-5 | once | CASSYSAGWPGELFF | TGTGCCAGCAGTTACTCGGCGGGATGGCCCGGGGAGCTGTTTTTT
TRBJ2-2 | TRBD1 | TRBV7-2 | . | CASTLGGANTGELFF | TGTGCCAGCACCCTAGGGGGCGCGAACACCGGGGAGCTGTTTTTT
TRBJ1-6 | TRBD1 | TRBV10-3 | . | CAISESNTGVSPLHF | TGTGCCATCAGTGAGTCGAATACAGGGGTATCACCCCTCCACTTT
TRBJ2-3 | . | TRBV9 | . | CASSRLGGADTQYF | TGTGCCAGCAGCCGACTGGGGGGCGCAGATACGCAGTATTTT
TRBJ2-7 | TRBD2 | TRBV18 | . | CASSPLAGALNEQYF | TGTGCCAGCTCACCACTAGCGGGAGCTTTAAACGAGCAGTACTTC
TRBJ1-5 | TRBD1 | TRBV7-2 | . | CASSRDSNSNQPQHF | TGTGCCAGCAGCCGGGACAGCAATAGCAATCAGCCCCAGCATTTT
TRBJ2-5 | . | TRBV7-9 | . | CASHDGVLQETQYF | TGTGCCAGCCATGACGGGGTACTTCAAGAGACCCAGTACTTC
TRBJ2-5 | TRBD1 | TRBV5-1 | once | CASGTGGVYGETQYF | TGCGCCAGCGGGACAGGGGGCGTGTATGGAGAGACCCAGTACTTC
TRBJ2-7 | . | TRBV10-3 | . | CAISAILASRLEQYF | TGTGCCATCAGTGCAATTCTAGCCAGTCGCCTCGAGCAGTACTTC
TRBJ1-1 | . | TRBV30 | . | CAWSAMGGKGTNTEAFF | TGTGCCTGGAGTGCCATGGGGGGAAAGGGGACGAACACTGAAGCTTTCTTT
TRBJ1-6 | TRBD1 | TRBV5-1 | . | CASSWGTGDNSPLHF | TGCGCCAGCAGCTGGGGGACAGGGGATAATTCACCCCTCCACTTT
TRBJ2-7 | . | TRBV5-1 | once | CASSLGGGTYEQYF | TGCGCCAGCAGCTTGGGTGGCGGGACCTACGAGCAGTACTTC
TRBJ2-5 | . | TRBV11-2 | once | CASSFLMVGIQETQYF | TGTGCCAGCAGCTTTCTCATGGTAGGAATACAAGAGACCCAGTACTTC
TRBJ1-1 | . | TRBV6-6 | . | CASSPPRGLVNTEAFF | TGTGCCAGCAGTCCCCCGAGAGGTCTGGTGAACACTGAAGCTTTCTTT
TRBJ2-7 | . | TRBV7-9 | . | CASSLESASSYEQYF | TGTGCCAGCAGCTTAGAGTCAGCGAGCTCCTACGAGCAGTACTTC
TRBJ2-2 | TRBD1 | TRBV5-4 | . | CASSLIPGTANTGELFF | TGTGCCAGCAGCTTAATTCCCGGGACAGCGAACACCGGGGAGCTGTTTTTT
TRBJ2-5 | TRBD2 | TRBV9 | once | CASSVVAGIEETQYF | TGTGCCAGCAGCGTAGTAGCGGGGATAGAAGAGACCCAGTACTTC
TRBJ2-7 | TRBD1 | TRBV4-1 | . | CASRGTGGHEQYF | TGCGCCAGCAGAGGGACAGGGGGACACGAGCAGTACTTC
TRBJ2-5 | TRBD2 | TRBV25-1 | . | CASSVRLAGAETQYF | TGTGCCAGCAGTGTCCGACTAGCGGGAGCTGAGACCCAGTACTTC
TRBJ1-1 | . | TRBV9 | . | CASSAGPRNTEAFF | TGTGCCAGCAGCGCAGGACCGAGGAACACTGAAGCTTTCTTT
TRBJ1-5 | TRBD1 | TRBV6-5 | . | CASSYSQGAGEPQHF | TGTGCCAGCAGTTACTCACAGGGGGCGGGAGAACCCCAGCATTTT
TRBJ2-6 | TRBD1 | TRBV5-5 | . | CASRPGTGAVSGANVLTF | TGTGCCAGCAGACCCGGGACAGGGGCTGTCTCTGGGGCCAACGTCCTGACTTTC
TRBJ2-3 | TRBD1 | TRBV2 | . | CASRVPGQGADTQYF | TGTGCCAGCAGGGTACCGGGACAGGGGGCAGATACGCAGTATTTT
TRBJ2-2 | TRBD1 | TRBV19 | . | CASSIFSPGTGDTGELFF | TGTGCCAGTAGTATATTTAGTCCCGGGACAGGAGACACCGGGGAGCTGTTTTTT
TRBJ2-7 | TRBD1 | TRBV11-2 | . | CASSLEPQGKQYF | TGTGCCAGCAGCTTAGAACCACAGGGGAAGCAGTACTTC
TRBJ1-5 | . | TRBV27 | . | CASSLIAGLGNQPQHF | TGTGCCAGCAGTTTAATAGCAGGGTTGGGCAATCAGCCCCAGCATTTT
TRBJ1-1 | TRBD1 | TRBV2 | . | CAGSRQGPNTEAFF | TGTGCCGGTTCTCGACAGGGACCGAACACTGAAGCTTTCTTT
TRBJ2-5 | . | TRBV5-4 | once | CASSRSPVNGQNQETQYF | TGTGCCAGCAGCCGAAGTCCCGTCAACGGACAGAACCAAGAGACCCAGTACTTC